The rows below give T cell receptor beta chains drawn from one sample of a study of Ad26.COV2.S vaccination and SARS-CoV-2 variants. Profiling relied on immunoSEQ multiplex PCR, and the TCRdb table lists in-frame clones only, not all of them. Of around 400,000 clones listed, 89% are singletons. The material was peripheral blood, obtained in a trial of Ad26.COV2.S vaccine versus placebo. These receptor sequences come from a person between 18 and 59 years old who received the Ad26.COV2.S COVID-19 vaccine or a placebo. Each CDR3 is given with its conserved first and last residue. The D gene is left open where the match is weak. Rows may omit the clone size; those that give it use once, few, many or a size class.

cdr3_nt: TGTGCCAGCAGTGAAGCGCAGGAGGGGGCGGGGGAGCTGTTTTTT
cdr3_aa: CASSEAQEGAGELFF
v_call: TRBV6-1
j_call: TRBJ2-2
clone_size: -
d_call: -

cdr3_nt: TGTGCCAGCAGCTTACCTGGACCGAACACTGAAGCTTTCTTT
cdr3_aa: CASSLPGPNTEAFF
v_call: TRBV7-9
j_call: TRBJ1-1
clone_size: -
d_call: -

cdr3_nt: TGTGCCAGCAGCTTAGCTAGCGGGAGAGGTGATACGCAGTATTTT
cdr3_aa: CASSLASGRGDTQYF
v_call: TRBV7-2
j_call: TRBJ2-3
clone_size: -
d_call: TRBD2

cdr3_nt: TGTGCCAGCACCCAGGAGGGTCAACAGTTCTTC
cdr3_aa: CASTQEGQQFF
v_call: TRBV28
j_call: TRBJ2-1
clone_size: once
d_call: -

cdr3_nt: TGTGCCAGCAGTTTAGATTCTAACTATGGCTACACCTTC
cdr3_aa: CASSLDSNYGYTF
v_call: TRBV6-6
j_call: TRBJ1-2
clone_size: -
d_call: -

cdr3_nt: TGTGCCAGCAGGCAGGGGGGGGGACATGAAAAACTGTTTTTT
cdr3_aa: CASRQGGGHEKLFF
v_call: TRBV28
j_call: TRBJ1-4
clone_size: -
d_call: TRBD1

cdr3_nt: TGTGCCAGCAGCTTGAGTAACAGGGGCACTGAAGCTTTCTTT
cdr3_aa: CASSLSNRGTEAFF
v_call: TRBV11-2
j_call: TRBJ1-1
clone_size: -
d_call: TRBD1

cdr3_nt: TGTGCCAGCAGTGAAATCGGGAATGAGCAGTTCTTC
cdr3_aa: CASSEIGNEQFF
v_call: TRBV2
j_call: TRBJ2-1
clone_size: -
d_call: -

cdr3_nt: TGTGCCACCAGCAGAGATATCGGACAGAGAACCGGGGAGCTGTTTTTT
cdr3_aa: CATSRDIGQRTGELFF
v_call: TRBV15
j_call: TRBJ2-2
clone_size: -
d_call: -

cdr3_nt: TGTGCCAGCAGGGCCTGGACAGGGGGCGATGGGGCCAACGTCCTGACTTTC
cdr3_aa: CASRAWTGGDGANVLTF
v_call: TRBV28
j_call: TRBJ2-6
clone_size: few
d_call: TRBD1

cdr3_nt: TGTGCCAGCAGATACGGACTAGAGTCAGATACGCAGTATTTT
cdr3_aa: CASRYGLESDTQYF
v_call: TRBV7-3
j_call: TRBJ2-3
clone_size: once
d_call: TRBD2

cdr3_nt: TGTGCCAGCAGTTTCCAAGGCTTAACTAATGAAAAACTGTTTTTT
cdr3_aa: CASSFQGLTNEKLFF
v_call: TRBV28
j_call: TRBJ1-4
clone_size: -
d_call: -

cdr3_nt: TGTGCCAGCTCCGACTGGGACAGCCCCACAGATACGCAGTATTTT
cdr3_aa: CASSDWDSPTDTQYF
v_call: TRBV18
j_call: TRBJ2-3
clone_size: -
d_call: TRBD1

cdr3_nt: TGTGCCAGCAGCTTAGAACTTACCGGGGAGCTGTTTTTT
cdr3_aa: CASSLELTGELFF
v_call: TRBV7-9
j_call: TRBJ2-2
clone_size: -
d_call: -

cdr3_nt: TGTGCCAGCAGTCTCAGGGGACTCGGGACCGGGGAGCTGTTTTTT
cdr3_aa: CASSLRGLGTGELFF
v_call: TRBV27
j_call: TRBJ2-2
clone_size: many
d_call: -

cdr3_nt: TGTGCCAGCAGCCCCGGGGAGCAGACCCAGTACTTC
cdr3_aa: CASSPGEQTQYF
v_call: TRBV7-9
j_call: TRBJ2-5
clone_size: -
d_call: -

cdr3_nt: TGTGCCAGCAGTTTTGTGCTGGGGGGAGCTTTCTTT
cdr3_aa: CASSFVLGGAFF
v_call: TRBV28
j_call: TRBJ1-1
clone_size: once
d_call: -

cdr3_nt: TGTGCCAGCAGTCTCCCCCGGGAGGGCTACGAGCAGTACTTC
cdr3_aa: CASSLPREGYEQYF
v_call: TRBV28
j_call: TRBJ2-7
clone_size: -
d_call: TRBD2

cdr3_nt: TGTGCCAGCAGCTTGAGGCTAGCTGATTACAATGAGCAGTTCTTC
cdr3_aa: CASSLRLADYNEQFF
v_call: TRBV7-8
j_call: TRBJ2-1
clone_size: -
d_call: -

cdr3_nt: TGTGCCAGCAGCTTAGCGAGGACAGGGTCCGAGCAGTACTTC
cdr3_aa: CASSLARTGSEQYF
v_call: TRBV7-9
j_call: TRBJ2-7
clone_size: -
d_call: TRBD1

cdr3_nt: TGTGCCAGCAGCTTAGCAGAAACTCGGGAGTACTTC
cdr3_aa: CASSLAETREYF
v_call: TRBV11-2
j_call: TRBJ2-7
clone_size: -
d_call: -

cdr3_nt: TGCGCCAGCAGCTTGACTAGCGGGAGTTATAATGAGCAGTTCTTC
cdr3_aa: CASSLTSGSYNEQFF
v_call: TRBV5-1
j_call: TRBJ2-1
clone_size: -
d_call: TRBD2

cdr3_nt: TGTGCCAGCAGCTACGGAGGAGGCTTTGGGTGGAATGGTGAGCAGTTCTTC
cdr3_aa: CASSYGGGFGWNGEQFF
v_call: TRBV13
j_call: TRBJ2-1
clone_size: once
d_call: -

cdr3_nt: TGCGCCAGCAGCAGGCGGGCACCCCTCATCGGCCACGAGCAGTACTTC
cdr3_aa: CASSRRAPLIGHEQYF
v_call: TRBV10-1
j_call: TRBJ2-7
clone_size: -
d_call: -

cdr3_nt: TGTGCCAGCAGCCGGACAGGGGGTTCTGGAAACACCATATATTTT
cdr3_aa: CASSRTGGSGNTIYF
v_call: TRBV16
j_call: TRBJ1-3
clone_size: -
d_call: TRBD1

cdr3_nt: TGTGCCAGCAGCGCAGACAGGGGGCATCGGGGCTACACCTTC
cdr3_aa: CASSADRGHRGYTF
v_call: TRBV13
j_call: TRBJ1-2
clone_size: -
d_call: TRBD1

cdr3_nt: TGTGCCAGCTCACCGACAGTCCTCCCTGGAAACACCATATATTTT
cdr3_aa: CASSPTVLPGNTIYF
v_call: TRBV18
j_call: TRBJ1-3
clone_size: -
d_call: -

cdr3_nt: TGTGCCAGCAGCTCCAGATTGGGGGGGTACAATGAGCAGTTCTTC
cdr3_aa: CASSSRLGGYNEQFF
v_call: TRBV11-3
j_call: TRBJ2-1
clone_size: few
d_call: TRBD2

cdr3_nt: TGTGCCAGCAGCCCGACAGGACAGCAACCCTACGAGCAGTACTTC
cdr3_aa: CASSPTGQQPYEQYF
v_call: TRBV5-6
j_call: TRBJ2-7
clone_size: -
d_call: -

cdr3_nt: TGTGCCTGGAGACAGGGGGTGAATCAGCCCCAGCATTTT
cdr3_aa: CAWRQGVNQPQHF
v_call: TRBV30
j_call: TRBJ1-5
clone_size: -
d_call: TRBD1

cdr3_nt: TGTGCCAGCTCACCAGAGGTCGGGGATGAGCAGTTCTTC
cdr3_aa: CASSPEVGDEQFF
v_call: TRBV18
j_call: TRBJ2-1
clone_size: -
d_call: -

cdr3_nt: TGTGCCAGCAGCGGGGGACAGTTCACCGGGGAGCTGTTTTTT
cdr3_aa: CASSGGQFTGELFF
v_call: TRBV9
j_call: TRBJ2-2
clone_size: -
d_call: TRBD1

cdr3_nt: TGTGCCAGCAGCCAAGATACGGGAGGGCCCCGCGAGCAGTACTTC
cdr3_aa: CASSQDTGGPREQYF
v_call: TRBV3-1/TRBV3-2
j_call: TRBJ2-7
clone_size: -
d_call: TRBD2

cdr3_nt: TGTGCCAGCAGCTCGGCTCCTCTTCCGGGACACCCGAACACTGAAGCTTTCTTT
cdr3_aa: CASSSAPLPGHPNTEAFF
v_call: TRBV7-6
j_call: TRBJ1-1
clone_size: -
d_call: -

cdr3_nt: TGTGCCAGCAGTTTGGGGCAGCCCCAGCATTTT
cdr3_aa: CASSLGQPQHF
v_call: TRBV28
j_call: TRBJ1-5
clone_size: -
d_call: -

cdr3_nt: TGTGCCAGCAGTCAGGGTAGCAATCAGCCCCAGCATTTT
cdr3_aa: CASSQGSNQPQHF
v_call: TRBV6-4
j_call: TRBJ1-5
clone_size: -
d_call: -

cdr3_nt: TGTGCCATCAGTGGTCTCGACAGGGCTAATTCACCCCTCCACTTT
cdr3_aa: CAISGLDRANSPLHF
v_call: TRBV10-3
j_call: TRBJ1-6
clone_size: -
d_call: TRBD1

cdr3_nt: TGTGCCAGTAACGGGCCCCTAGGTGGTCAGCCCCAGCATTTT
cdr3_aa: CASNGPLGGQPQHF
v_call: TRBV19
j_call: TRBJ1-5
clone_size: -
d_call: -

cdr3_nt: TGTGCCAGCAGACCCATGGGACCTGAGCAGTTCTTC
cdr3_aa: CASRPMGPEQFF
v_call: TRBV6-4
j_call: TRBJ2-1
clone_size: -
d_call: -

cdr3_nt: TGTGCCAGCAGCCAAGGTTCCTACGAGCAGTACTTC
cdr3_aa: CASSQGSYEQYF
v_call: TRBV7-2
j_call: TRBJ2-7
clone_size: -
d_call: -

cdr3_nt: TGTGCCAGTAGTATACCCGGGACAGGCATCTATGGCTACACCTTC
cdr3_aa: CASSIPGTGIYGYTF
v_call: TRBV19
j_call: TRBJ1-2
clone_size: -
d_call: TRBD1

cdr3_nt: TGTGCCAGCAGTGACTCGATTAGCGGGCGGGCTGAGCAGTTCTTC
cdr3_aa: CASSDSISGRAEQFF
v_call: TRBV6-4
j_call: TRBJ2-1
clone_size: -
d_call: TRBD2

cdr3_nt: TGTGCCAGCACCCAAGACAGGGTTGAAGCTTTCTTT
cdr3_aa: CASTQDRVEAFF
v_call: TRBV28
j_call: TRBJ1-1
clone_size: -
d_call: TRBD1

cdr3_nt: TGTGCCAGCAGCGCCGCGAATCTGTTCTTC
cdr3_aa: CASSAANLFF
v_call: TRBV7-9
j_call: TRBJ2-1
clone_size: once
d_call: -

cdr3_nt: TGTGCCAGCAGTCTAACAGGGTTCGCGGGGAATGGGGCCAACGTCCTGACTTTC
cdr3_aa: CASSLTGFAGNGANVLTF
v_call: TRBV28
j_call: TRBJ2-6
clone_size: -
d_call: -

cdr3_nt: TGTGCCAGCAGCCTGATCAGGGTAACGGGCTACACCTTC
cdr3_aa: CASSLIRVTGYTF
v_call: TRBV28
j_call: TRBJ1-2
clone_size: -
d_call: -

cdr3_nt: TGTGCCAGCAGCTTATATGGGGGGACAGGCCGGCGGGATGAGCAGTTCTTC
cdr3_aa: CASSLYGGTGRRDEQFF
v_call: TRBV11-2
j_call: TRBJ2-1
clone_size: -
d_call: TRBD1

cdr3_nt: TGTGCCAGCTCCAAGCCGGGAAACCAAGAGACCCAGTACTTC
cdr3_aa: CASSKPGNQETQYF
v_call: TRBV18
j_call: TRBJ2-5
clone_size: -
d_call: -

cdr3_nt: TGTGCCAGCAGTCCGGGACAGGCCGCCTCCTACGAGCAGTACTTC
cdr3_aa: CASSPGQAASYEQYF
v_call: TRBV27
j_call: TRBJ2-7
clone_size: -
d_call: TRBD1

cdr3_nt: TGTGCCAGCAGCGAGGGACAGGCCTCTAATGAAAAACTGTTTTTT
cdr3_aa: CASSEGQASNEKLFF
v_call: TRBV5-8
j_call: TRBJ1-4
clone_size: -
d_call: TRBD1

cdr3_nt: TGTGCCAGCAGTGAGTTGACAGGGGCGACCGGGGAGCTGTTTTTT
cdr3_aa: CASSELTGATGELFF
v_call: TRBV6-1
j_call: TRBJ2-2
clone_size: -
d_call: TRBD1

cdr3_nt: TGTGCCTGGAGCACGGGGAACTACTATGGCTACACCTTC
cdr3_aa: CAWSTGNYYGYTF
v_call: TRBV30
j_call: TRBJ1-2
clone_size: -
d_call: -

cdr3_nt: TGTGCCAGCAGTGAAGGGGGTGGCAATCAGCCCCAGCATTTT
cdr3_aa: CASSEGGGNQPQHF
v_call: TRBV2
j_call: TRBJ1-5
clone_size: -
d_call: -